This is a list of T cell receptor beta chains from one sample in a study of radiation and T cells in renal cell carcinoma. Produced via immunoSEQ multiplex PCR; TCRdb's table is partial and in-frame only. The sample holds 15,000 to 20,000 clones; under 55% are singletons and the top ten take approximately 10%. The material was tumor tissue, obtained from a patient whose treatment included radiotherapy and nephrectomy. The receptors derive from a man aged 45-65 years with renal cell carcinoma. CDR3s include the opening cysteine and the closing phenylalanine or tryptophan. D genes are given only for firm matches. Not all rows give a size; the values are once, few, many and, for expanded clones, a class.

d_call: TRBD1; j_call: TRBJ1-1; v_call: TRBV27; clone_size: once; cdr3_aa: CASSTTGVNTEAFF; cdr3_nt: TGTGCCAGCAGTACGACAGGGGTGAACACTGAAGCTTTCTTT
d_call: TRBD1; j_call: TRBJ1-2; v_call: TRBV5-1; clone_size: medium-sized; cdr3_aa: CASSPQRGPYTF; cdr3_nt: TGCGCCAGCAGCCCCCAGAGGGGGCCGTACACCTTC
d_call: TRBD1; j_call: TRBJ1-2; v_call: TRBV6-5; clone_size: NA; cdr3_aa: CASSFLGQGEGYGYTF; cdr3_nt: TGTGCCAGCAGTTTCCTCGGACAGGGCGAAGGCTATGGCTACACCTTC
d_call: TRBD1; j_call: TRBJ2-1; v_call: TRBV6-5; clone_size: few; cdr3_aa: CASSYGAGGNEQFF; cdr3_nt: TGTGCCAGCAGTTACGGGGCAGGGGGCAATGAGCAGTTCTTC
d_call: NA; j_call: TRBJ1-1; v_call: TRBV30; clone_size: NA; cdr3_aa: CAWSRFDEAFF; cdr3_nt: TGTGCCTGGAGCCGATTTGATGAAGCTTTCTTT
d_call: NA; j_call: TRBJ1-1; v_call: TRBV5-1; clone_size: NA; cdr3_aa: CASSLDRGMNTEAFF; cdr3_nt: TGCGCCAGCAGCTTGGACCGGGGGATGAACACTGAAGCTTTCTTT
d_call: TRBD1; j_call: TRBJ1-5; v_call: TRBV5-1; clone_size: few; cdr3_aa: CASSLGDSTSQPQHF; cdr3_nt: TGCGCCAGCAGCTTGGGGGACAGTACCAGTCAGCCCCAGCATTTT
d_call: NA; j_call: TRBJ2-7; v_call: TRBV6-6; clone_size: NA; cdr3_aa: CASTSGDSLYEQYF; cdr3_nt: TGTGCCAGCACTTCCGGAGACTCACTGTACGAGCAGTACTTC
d_call: NA; j_call: TRBJ1-2; v_call: TRBV2; clone_size: NA; cdr3_aa: CASSPGTDYGYTF; cdr3_nt: TGTGCCAGCAGTCCGGGAACGGACTATGGCTACACCTTC
d_call: NA; j_call: TRBJ1-1; v_call: TRBV30; clone_size: few; cdr3_aa: CAWSFSNTGTAEAFF; cdr3_nt: TGTGCCTGGAGTTTCTCCAATACAGGGACGGCTGAAGCTTTCTTT
d_call: NA; j_call: TRBJ2-5; v_call: TRBV2; clone_size: NA; cdr3_aa: CASRDQNRETQYF; cdr3_nt: TGTGCCAGCAGAGATCAGAATCGAGAGACCCAGTACTTC
d_call: TRBD2; j_call: TRBJ2-5; v_call: TRBV10-3; clone_size: NA; cdr3_aa: CAISALAGGGETQYF; cdr3_nt: TGTGCCATCAGTGCTCTAGCGGGGGGTGGAGAGACCCAGTACTTC
d_call: TRBD2; j_call: TRBJ2-3; v_call: TRBV30; clone_size: NA; cdr3_aa: CAWSDGLGTDTQYF; cdr3_nt: TGTGCCTGGAGTGACGGACTAGGCACAGATACGCAGTATTTT
d_call: NA; j_call: TRBJ1-5; v_call: TRBV27; clone_size: NA; cdr3_aa: CASSLGTGLPQHF; cdr3_nt: TGTGCCAGCAGTTTAGGGACCGGCTTGCCCCAGCATTTT
d_call: TRBD1; j_call: TRBJ1-2; v_call: TRBV5-6; clone_size: NA; cdr3_aa: CASSATGQGPLEGYTF; cdr3_nt: TGTGCCAGCAGCGCCACCGGACAGGGTCCCCTGGAGGGCTACACCTTC
d_call: NA; j_call: TRBJ2-1; v_call: TRBV19; clone_size: NA; cdr3_aa: CASKHSGAPYNEQFF; cdr3_nt: TGTGCCAGCAAGCATTCGGGAGCCCCCTACAATGAGCAGTTCTTC
d_call: NA; j_call: TRBJ1-1; v_call: TRBV7-3; clone_size: NA; cdr3_aa: CASSLGPDTEAFF; cdr3_nt: TGTGCCAGCAGCTTAGGACCCGACACTGAAGCTTTCTTT
d_call: NA; j_call: TRBJ2-6; v_call: TRBV30; clone_size: NA; cdr3_aa: CATSMGGANVLTF; cdr3_nt: TGTGCCACTTCGATGGGAGGGGCCAACGTCCTGACTTTC
d_call: NA; j_call: TRBJ1-2; v_call: TRBV11-1; clone_size: NA; cdr3_aa: CASSPRPSQGYNGYTF; cdr3_nt: TGTGCCAGCAGCCCCCGGCCCTCCCAGGGATACAATGGCTACACCTTC
d_call: TRBD1; j_call: TRBJ2-5; v_call: TRBV7-9; clone_size: once; cdr3_aa: CAGGQQETQYF; cdr3_nt: TGTGCCGGGGGACAGCAAGAGACCCAGTACTTC
d_call: TRBD2; j_call: TRBJ2-1; v_call: TRBV6-1; clone_size: few; cdr3_aa: CASSVTSGSVYEQFF; cdr3_nt: TGTGCCAGCAGTGTAACTAGCGGGAGCGTCTATGAGCAGTTCTTC
d_call: TRBD2; j_call: TRBJ2-5; v_call: TRBV15; clone_size: NA; cdr3_aa: CATSNPSGGRVETQYF; cdr3_nt: TGTGCCACCAGCAATCCTAGCGGGGGCCGGGTAGAGACCCAGTACTTC
d_call: NA; j_call: TRBJ1-5; v_call: TRBV6-1; clone_size: NA; cdr3_aa: CASSEVGGSSNQPQHF; cdr3_nt: TGTGCCAGCAGTGAAGTTGGAGGGTCGAGCAATCAGCCCCAGCATTTT
d_call: TRBD1; j_call: TRBJ2-2; v_call: TRBV14; clone_size: NA; cdr3_aa: CASSLYPGGTGELFF; cdr3_nt: TGTGCCAGCAGCCTCTACCCAGGGGGCACCGGGGAGCTGTTTTTT
d_call: NA; j_call: TRBJ2-3; v_call: TRBV5-1; clone_size: NA; cdr3_aa: CASSLGQPGDTQYF; cdr3_nt: TGCGCCAGCAGCTTGGGACAGCCGGGGGATACGCAGTATTTT
d_call: TRBD2; j_call: TRBJ2-3; v_call: TRBV30; clone_size: NA; cdr3_aa: CAWSVLAGGPDTQYF; cdr3_nt: TGTGCCTGGAGTGTTCTAGCGGGAGGGCCAGATACGCAGTATTTT
d_call: NA; j_call: TRBJ2-2; v_call: TRBV19; clone_size: NA; cdr3_aa: CASRRRSGNTGELFF; cdr3_nt: TGTGCCAGTAGGAGAAGAAGTGGGAACACCGGGGAGCTGTTTTTT
d_call: NA; j_call: TRBJ2-2; v_call: TRBV18; clone_size: NA; cdr3_aa: CASSLRDRTGELFF; cdr3_nt: TGTGCCAGCTCACTCCGGGACCGCACCGGGGAGCTGTTTTTT
d_call: NA; j_call: TRBJ2-7; v_call: TRBV5-8; clone_size: NA; cdr3_aa: CASSQSNREYEQYF; cdr3_nt: TGTGCCAGCAGCCAATCTAACAGGGAATACGAGCAGTACTTC
d_call: NA; j_call: TRBJ2-7; v_call: TRBV4-1; clone_size: NA; cdr3_aa: CASSESVSSTYEQYF; cdr3_nt: TGCGCCAGCAGCGAATCGGTCTCCTCTACCTACGAGCAGTACTTC
d_call: TRBD1; j_call: TRBJ1-1; v_call: TRBV19; clone_size: NA; cdr3_aa: CASSIIDRDTEAFF; cdr3_nt: TGTGCCAGTAGTATAATCGACAGGGACACTGAAGCTTTCTTT
d_call: NA; j_call: TRBJ1-4; v_call: TRBV7-9; clone_size: few; cdr3_aa: CASSLVGNNEKLFF; cdr3_nt: TGTGCCAGCAGCTTAGTAGGGAATAATGAAAAACTGTTTTTT
d_call: TRBD1; j_call: TRBJ1-5; v_call: TRBV29-1; clone_size: NA; cdr3_aa: CSASQGGNGNQPQHF; cdr3_nt: TGCAGCGCTTCCCAGGGGGGGAATGGCAATCAGCCCCAGCATTTT
d_call: NA; j_call: TRBJ1-2; v_call: TRBV6-1; clone_size: few; cdr3_aa: CASSDIPGRNTLGYGYTF; cdr3_nt: TGTGCCAGCAGTGATATCCCGGGACGGAACACCTTAGGCTATGGCTACACCTTC
d_call: NA; j_call: TRBJ1-1; v_call: TRBV5-8; clone_size: NA; cdr3_aa: CASSIKRNTEAFF; cdr3_nt: TGTGCCAGCAGCATAAAGAGGAACACTGAAGCTTTCTTT
d_call: NA; j_call: TRBJ2-1; v_call: TRBV4-1; clone_size: NA; cdr3_aa: CASSHLSVRIYNEQFF; cdr3_nt: TGCGCCAGCAGCCACCTTTCCGTACGCATTTACAATGAGCAGTTCTTC
d_call: NA; j_call: TRBJ2-7; v_call: TRBV28; clone_size: once; cdr3_aa: CASGDYEQYF; cdr3_nt: TGTGCCAGCGGAGACTACGAGCAGTACTTC
d_call: TRBD1; j_call: TRBJ1-3; v_call: TRBV2; clone_size: NA; cdr3_aa: CASGPGQASRDGNTIYF; cdr3_nt: TGTGCCAGCGGGCCGGGACAGGCCTCTCGGGATGGAAACACCATATATTTT
d_call: NA; j_call: TRBJ1-2; v_call: TRBV29-1; clone_size: NA; cdr3_aa: CSDRDPNYGYTF; cdr3_nt: TGCAGCGACCGGGATCCTAACTATGGCTACACCTTC
d_call: TRBD2; j_call: TRBJ2-7; v_call: TRBV7-6; clone_size: NA; cdr3_aa: CASSSGGLAGPYEQYF; cdr3_nt: TGTGCCAGCAGCTCAGGGGGACTAGCGGGACCCTACGAGCAGTACTTC
d_call: NA; j_call: TRBJ2-7; v_call: TRBV27; clone_size: NA; cdr3_aa: CASSPLGYEQYF; cdr3_nt: TGTGCCAGCAGCCCACTAGGCTACGAGCAGTACTTC
d_call: TRBD2; j_call: TRBJ2-2; v_call: TRBV6-5; clone_size: few; cdr3_aa: CASSYRGDRFYGELFF; cdr3_nt: TGTGCCAGCAGTTACCGGGGGGACCGCTTTTACGGGGAGCTGTTTTTT
d_call: NA; j_call: TRBJ1-4; v_call: TRBV5-4; clone_size: NA; cdr3_aa: CASSLGSGRVNEKLFF; cdr3_nt: TGTGCCAGCAGCTTGGGTTCCGGGCGCGTTAATGAAAAACTGTTTTTT
d_call: NA; j_call: TRBJ2-7; v_call: TRBV4-1; clone_size: NA; cdr3_aa: CASSPEISQRASSYEQYF; cdr3_nt: TGCGCCAGCAGCCCAGAAATATCCCAGCGGGCAAGCTCCTACGAGCAGTACTTC
d_call: NA; j_call: TRBJ2-7; v_call: TRBV2; clone_size: NA; cdr3_aa: CASLSGTGPTYEQYF; cdr3_nt: TGTGCCAGTTTATCGGGCACAGGCCCCACCTACGAGCAGTACTTC
d_call: TRBD1; j_call: TRBJ1-5; v_call: TRBV4-2; clone_size: once; cdr3_aa: CASSQVPRGGLLNQPQHF; cdr3_nt: TGTGCCAGCAGCCAAGTTCCCAGGGGGGGATTACTCAATCAGCCCCAGCATTTT
d_call: NA; j_call: TRBJ1-5; v_call: TRBV30; clone_size: few; cdr3_aa: CAWSLGFNQPQHF; cdr3_nt: TGTGCCTGGAGTCTGGGTTTCAATCAGCCCCAGCATTTT
d_call: NA; j_call: TRBJ2-7; v_call: TRBV5-1; clone_size: NA; cdr3_aa: CASSPTGLRSYEQYF; cdr3_nt: TGCGCCAGCAGCCCGACGGGACTTCGGTCCTACGAGCAGTACTTC
d_call: TRBD2; j_call: TRBJ2-3; v_call: TRBV7-9; clone_size: once; cdr3_aa: CASSSGTSGFTDTQYF; cdr3_nt: TGTGCCAGCAGCTCCGGGACTAGCGGTTTCACAGATACGCAGTATTTT
d_call: NA; j_call: TRBJ2-7; v_call: TRBV20-1; clone_size: few; cdr3_aa: CSAALGYEQYF; cdr3_nt: TGCAGTGCGGCACTAGGCTACGAGCAGTACTTC
d_call: NA; j_call: TRBJ1-6; v_call: TRBV2; clone_size: many; cdr3_aa: CASTVGTSSYNSPLHF; cdr3_nt: TGTGCCAGCACCGTCGGGACCAGCTCCTATAATTCACCCCTCCACTTT